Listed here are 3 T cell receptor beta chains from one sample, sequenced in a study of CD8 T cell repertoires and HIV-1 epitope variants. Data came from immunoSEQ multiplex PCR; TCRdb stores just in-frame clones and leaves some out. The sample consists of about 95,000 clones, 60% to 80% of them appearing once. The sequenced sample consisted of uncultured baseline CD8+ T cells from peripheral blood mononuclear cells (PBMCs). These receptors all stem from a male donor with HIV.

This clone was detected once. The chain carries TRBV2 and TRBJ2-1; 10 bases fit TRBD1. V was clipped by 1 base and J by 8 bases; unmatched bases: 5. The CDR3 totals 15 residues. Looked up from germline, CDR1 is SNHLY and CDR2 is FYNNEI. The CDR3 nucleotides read TGTGCCAGCAGTGAAGGGGGACAGGGGATCCATGAGCAGTTCTTC. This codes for CASSEGGQGIHEQFF.

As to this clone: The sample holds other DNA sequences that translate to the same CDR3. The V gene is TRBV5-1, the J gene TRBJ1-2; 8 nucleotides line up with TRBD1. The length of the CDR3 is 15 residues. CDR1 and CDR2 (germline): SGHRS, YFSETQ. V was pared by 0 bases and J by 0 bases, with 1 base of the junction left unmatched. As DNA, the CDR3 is TGCGCCAGCAGCTTGGCCAGGGGGCCTAACTATGGCTACACCTTC. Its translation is CASSLARGPNYGYTF. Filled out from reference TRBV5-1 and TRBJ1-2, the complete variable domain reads KAGVTQTPRYLIKTRGQQVTLSCSPISGHRSVSWYQQTPGQGLQFLFEYFSETQRNKGNFPGRFSGRQFSNSRSEMNVSTLELGDSALYLCASSLARGPNYGYTFGSGTRLTVV.

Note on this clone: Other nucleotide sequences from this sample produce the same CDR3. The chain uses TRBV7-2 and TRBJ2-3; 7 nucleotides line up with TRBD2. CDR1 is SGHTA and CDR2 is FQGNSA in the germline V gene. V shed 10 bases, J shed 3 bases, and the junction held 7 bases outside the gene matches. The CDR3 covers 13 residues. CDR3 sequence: CATRTSGTDTQYF. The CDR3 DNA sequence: TGTGCCACCCGGACTAGTGGAACAGATACGCAGTATTTT.